A single sample is the source of the 10 T cell receptor beta chains below, sequenced in a study of blood T cell repertoires in COVID-19. Clones were read by immunoSEQ multiplex PCR, and TCRdb kept only the in-frame ones, dropping some. The sample includes more than 95,000 clones, 87% of them seen just once. The sample was peripheral blood. The origin of the receptors is a man between 50 and 59 years old in a cohort sampled during active COVID-19.

The rearrangement links TRBV4-1 to TRBJ2-5; 12 bases are a match to TRBD2. Germline V lookup: CDR1 MGHRA, CDR2 YSYEKL. V shed 2 bases and J 5 bases; nucleotides not matched to a gene: 12. The CDR3 runs to 18 residues. The CDR3 coding sequence is TGCGCCAGCAGCCAAAGTGGACTAGCGGGGTTTGGTGGGGAGACCCAGTACTTC. It is translated as CASSQSGLAGFGGETQYF.

This rearrangement joins TRBV3-1 (or the pseudogene TRBV3-2) to TRBJ2-2; 11 bases map to TRBD1. The V segment lost 4 bases and the J segment 7 bases; nucleotides outside the gene matches: 5. Germline V gene lookup returns CDR1 LGHDT and CDR2 YNNKEL (reference sequence). CDR3 length: 15 residues. The CDR3, as DNA: TGTGCCAGCAGCCCTCGGACAGGGGGCAGCGGGGAGCTGTTTTTT. The encoded protein is CASSPRTGGSGELFF.

This clone appeared a few times. This sequence joins TRBV30 and TRBJ2-7, with 9 nucleotides matching TRBD1. The CDR3 contains 23 residues. Germline V lookup: CDR1 GTSNPN, CDR2 SVGIG (reference sequence). With 4 bases clipped from V and 3 bases from J, the junction kept 34 bases outside the gene matches. The CDR3 is CAWILLDHPSAPLRDRAHYEQYV. The CDR3 DNA reads TGTGCCTGGATTCTGCTAGACCACCCCTCCGCACCCCTCCGGGACAGGGCCCACTACGAGCAGTACGTC.

This clone has just a few counts. The chain has TRBV19 and TRBJ1-5; possible D gene TRBD1, 5 bases. V shed 9 bases and J shed 1 base, with 13 bases lying between them. Per the germline V gene, CDR1 is LNHDA and CDR2 is SQIVND (reference sequence). The CDR3 has 14 residues. CDR3 residues: CASQIGGSNQPQHF. The CDR3 nucleotides are TGTGCCAGCCAAATCGGGGGAAGCAATCAGCCCCAGCATTTT.

This clone was seen a handful of times. The rearrangement joins TRBV24-1 to TRBJ1-5; maybe TRBD1 (5 bases). The CDR3 is 13 amino acids. Germline V gene data show CDR1 as KGHDR and CDR2 as SFDVKD. V was pared by 4 bases and J by 9 bases, with 12 bases between. The CDR3 DNA sequence: TGTGCCACCAGTGACCCGGGGCGGGGGCCCCAGCATTTT. Its protein product is CATSDPGRGPQHF.

The genes are TRBV9 and TRBJ2-1; 8 nucleotides agree with TRBD2. CDR1 and CDR2 (germline): SGDLS, YYNGEE. The CDR3 has 15 residues. V lost 1 base, J lost 6 bases, and 6 bases stayed unmatched. CDR3 coding DNA: TGTGCCAGCAGCGTAACTAGCGGAGGGCCCAATGAGCAGTTCTTC. This encodes CASSVTSGGPNEQFF.

V usage is TRBV11-2 and J usage is TRBJ2-3; no clear D gene. In germline, CDR1 is SGHAT, CDR2 FQNNGV. The CDR3 is 15 residues long. V was shortened by 1 base and J by 2 bases, with 10 bases between the two germline ends. This CDR3 reads CASSLGAQHTDTQYF. In nucleotides, the CDR3 is TGTGCCAGCAGCTTAGGGGCCCAGCACACAGATACGCAGTATTTT. Based on the CDR3 plus reference TRBV11-2 and TRBJ2-3, the full variable domain is EAGVAQSPRYKIIEKRQSVAFWCNPISGHATLYWYQQILGQGPKLLIQFQNNGVVDDSQLPKDRFSAERLKGVDSTLKIQPAKLEDSAVYLCASSLGAQHTDTQYFGPGTRLTVL.

V and J are TRBV6-1 and TRBJ1-5; D may be TRBD1 (5 bases). The CDR3 contains 15 residues. Germline CDR1 MNHNS, CDR2 SASEGT. V was shortened by 0 bases and J by 5 bases, with 11 bases between the two germline ends. CDR3 sequence: CASSEAQGGHQPQHF. In DNA, the CDR3 is TGTGCCAGCAGTGAAGCCCAGGGAGGGCATCAGCCCCAGCATTTT.

V gene TRBV12-3 or TRBV12-4 combines with J gene TRBJ2-7; 7 bases match TRBD2. The CDR3 has 13 amino acids. With V trimmed by 6 bases and J by 7 bases, 9 bases remained unmatched. CDR3 loop: CASSRAGFHEQYV. CDR3 nucleotides: TGTGCCAGCAGCCGAGCGGGGTTTCATGAGCAGTACGTC.

This rearrangement joins TRBV30 to TRBJ1-5; 7 bases match TRBD1. CDR3 length: 16 amino acids. J was trimmed by 3 bases and V by 3 bases; bases with no gene match: 11. The germline V gene encodes CDR1 GTSNPN and CDR2 SVGIG (reference sequence). CDR3 sequence reads: CAWRSPSGTVNQPQHF. The CDR3 bases are TGTGCCTGGAGGTCACCGTCCGGGACAGTCAATCAGCCCCAGCATTTT. The full variable domain, with the rest looked up from reference TRBV30 and TRBJ1-5, is SQTIHQWPATLVQPVGSPLSLECTVEGTSNPNLYWYRQAAGRGLQLLFYSVGIGQISSEVPQNLSASRPQDRQFILSSKKLLLSDSGFYLCAWRSPSGTVNQPQHFGDGTRLSIL.